Given below is one TCR beta chain in context. This CDR3 comprises 12 residues. The V and J ends lost 5 bases and 8 bases, in that order; junction bases with no gene match: 6. In germline, CDR1 is MDHEN, CDR2 SYDVKM. This specimen belongs to a study of shared clonotypes between healthy human individuals. Only in-frame clones appear in the TCRdb table, and some are missing; sequencing was by immunoSEQ multiplex PCR. This repertoire shows around 510,000 clones, roughly 95% found once; its top ten account for about 0.06%. Input material: naive CD4+ T cells sorted from blood. This sample's subset: CD45RA+ positively selected. This clonotype was sampled from a woman between 25 and 40 years old in good health. The gene calls are TRBV28 and TRBJ2-7, with TRBD2 matching 7 bases. The CDR3 DNA reads as TGTGCCAGCAGTCTCGGGGGGTTTAAGCAGTACTTC. It specifies CASSLGGFKQYF.